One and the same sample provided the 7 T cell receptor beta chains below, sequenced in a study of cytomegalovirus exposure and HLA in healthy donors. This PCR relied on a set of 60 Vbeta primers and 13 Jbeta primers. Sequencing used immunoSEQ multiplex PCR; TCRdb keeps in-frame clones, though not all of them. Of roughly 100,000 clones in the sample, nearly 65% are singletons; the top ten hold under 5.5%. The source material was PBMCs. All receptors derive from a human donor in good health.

DNA of the CDR3: TGTGCCAGCAGGGGACTTACCGACTACGAGCAGTACTTC. Translation gives CASRGLTDYEQYF. The V and J genes are TRBV2 and TRBJ2-7; a possible D gene is TRBD2 (6 bases). V was pared by 6 bases and J by 3 bases, with 12 bases between. Germline V CDR1 and CDR2: SNHLY, FYNNEI. This CDR3 is built from 13 residues.

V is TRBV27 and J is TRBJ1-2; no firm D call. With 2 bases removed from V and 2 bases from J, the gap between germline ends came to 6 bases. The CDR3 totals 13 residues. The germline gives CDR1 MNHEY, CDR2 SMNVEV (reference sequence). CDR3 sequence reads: CASSLTQNYGYTF. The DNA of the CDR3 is TGTGCCAGCAGTTTAACGCAGAACTATGGCTACACCTTC.

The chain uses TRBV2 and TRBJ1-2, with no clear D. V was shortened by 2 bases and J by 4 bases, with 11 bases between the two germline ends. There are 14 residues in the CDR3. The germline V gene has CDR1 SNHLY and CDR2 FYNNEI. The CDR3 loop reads CASSEHETSYGYTF. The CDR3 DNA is TGTGCCAGCAGTGAACACGAGACAAGCTATGGCTACACCTTC.

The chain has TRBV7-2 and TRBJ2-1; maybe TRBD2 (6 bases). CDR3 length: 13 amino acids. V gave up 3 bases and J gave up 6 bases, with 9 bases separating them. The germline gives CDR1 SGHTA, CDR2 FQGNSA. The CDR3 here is CASSFGGGNEQFF. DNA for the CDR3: TGTGCCAGCAGCTTTGGGGGAGGCAATGAGCAGTTCTTC.

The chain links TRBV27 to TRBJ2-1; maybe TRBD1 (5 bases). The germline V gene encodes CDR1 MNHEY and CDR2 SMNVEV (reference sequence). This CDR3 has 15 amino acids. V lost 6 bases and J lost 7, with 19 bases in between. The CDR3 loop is CASSNAQGRVNEQFF. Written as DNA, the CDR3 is TGTGCCAGCAGCAATGCCCAGGGAAGAGTGAATGAGCAGTTCTTC.

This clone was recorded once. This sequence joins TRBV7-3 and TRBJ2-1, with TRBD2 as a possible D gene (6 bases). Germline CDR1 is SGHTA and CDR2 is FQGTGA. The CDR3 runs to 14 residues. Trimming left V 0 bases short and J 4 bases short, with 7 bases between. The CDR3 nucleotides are TGTGCCAGCAGCTTAACGGGGACTTACAATGAGCAGTTCTTC. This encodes CASSLTGTYNEQFF.

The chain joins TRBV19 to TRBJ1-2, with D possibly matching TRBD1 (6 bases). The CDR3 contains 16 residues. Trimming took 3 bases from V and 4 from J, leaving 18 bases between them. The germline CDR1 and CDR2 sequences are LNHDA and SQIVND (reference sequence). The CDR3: CASSIGRGARSYGYTF. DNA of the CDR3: TGTGCCAGTAGTATCGGCAGGGGAGCAAGGAGCTATGGCTACACCTTC.